What follows are 8 T cell receptor beta chains derived from one specimen sequenced in a study of T cells in Graves' hyperthyroidism and ophthalmopathy (dated by TCRdb to between 2018 and 2021). The library came from multiplex PCR. The sample was run on an Illumina HiSeq 2000. The TCR beta CDR3 regions were amplified from RNA transcripts. The TCR CDR3 was subjected to a first round of RT-PCR using the HTBI primer set and the Qiagen OneStep RT-PCR kit. TCRdb reanalyzed the raw reads on its own, using fastp at Q25 for trimming and MiXCR for clone calling, and kept in-frame beta chains. All rows with the same CDR3 protein become a single entry with the most common DNA and genes. Counted in this sample were 200,000 to 300,000 distinct CDR3 sequences; around 15% of them appeared once. The top ten hold 28% of the sample. Sequencing used blood. These TCRs come from a woman aged 18-29 years with Graves' ophthalmopathy.

This clonotype was seen only a few times. The rearrangement uses TRBV3-1 and TRBJ2-3, with TRBD2 identical over 12 bases. Germline CDR1 and CDR2: LGHDT and YNNKEL (reference sequence). V dropped 5 bases and J dropped 6; count of bases not matched to a gene: 3. This CDR3 contains 14 residues. CDR3 sequence: CASSIGTSGDTQYF. The CDR3 coding sequence is TGTGCCAGCAGCATAGGGACTAGCGGGGATACGCAGTATTTT.

This clonotype appeared many times. The rearrangement links TRBV18 to TRBJ2-7, with 8 nucleotides matching TRBD2. Germline-derived CDR1 and CDR2 are KGHSH and LQKENI. CDR3 length equals 14 residues. The V gene end was trimmed by 3 bases and the J gene end by 3 bases; junction bases not matched to a gene: 4. The CDR3 loop reads CASSPSGRVYEQYF. The CDR3, as DNA: TGTGCCAGCTCACCTTCCGGGAGGGTCTACGAGCAGTACTTC.

This clonotype came up many times. The chain employs TRBV2 and TRBJ2-5, with D unresolved. Trimming stripped 4 bases from V and 2 bases from J, with 5 bases between. CDR1 and CDR2 (germline): SNHLY, FYNNEI. The CDR3 contains 12 residues. This CDR3 reads CASSGDQETQYF. The CDR3 nucleotides are TGTGCCAGCAGTGGGGATCAAGAGACCCAGTACTTC.

There are many counts of this clonotype. The J gene is TRBJ1-2, the V gene TRBV7-9; TRBD1 aligns across 8 bases. V dropped 4 bases and J dropped 3; count of bases not matched to a gene: 7. The CDR3 sequence is 15 residues long. The V gene's germline CDR1 is SEHNR and CDR2 FQNEAQ (reference sequence). The CDR3 here is CASSSRPTGDYGYTF. DNA for the CDR3: TGTGCCAGCAGCTCGAGACCGACAGGGGACTATGGCTACACCTTC.

This clonotype was observed at least ten times. This chain uses TRBV6-6 with TRBJ2-7, with TRBD2 identical over 7 bases. The V gene's germline CDR1 is MNHNY and CDR2 SVGAGI (reference sequence). The CDR3 extends over 15 amino acids. The V gene end was trimmed by 2 bases and the J gene end by 5 bases; junction bases not matched to a gene: 9. The CDR3 DNA reads as TGTGCCAGCAGTTACCCGCAAGGCGGGAGCCACGAGCAGTACTTC. Its protein product is CASSYPQGGSHEQYF.

Many counts were recorded for this clonotype. V usage is TRBV5-1 and J usage is TRBJ2-3, with D unresolved. Germline CDR1 and CDR2: SGHRS and YFSETQ. With 7 bases removed from V and 2 bases from J, the gap between germline ends came to 14 bases. This CDR3 has 14 residues. CDR3 DNA: TGCGCCAGCGGCGTAGGCCAACCCACAGATACGCAGTATTTT. Translated, it gives CASGVGQPTDTQYF. Drawing the rest from reference TRBV5-1 and TRBJ2-3, the complete variable domain is KAGVTQTPRYLIKTRGQQVTLSCSPISGHRSVSWYQQTPGQGLQFLFEYFSETQRNKGNFPGRFSGRQFSNSRSEMNVSTLELGDSALYLCASGVGQPTDTQYFGPGTRLTVL.

The rearrangement joins TRBV10-2 to TRBJ1-1, with D perhaps matching TRBD1 (6 bases). Germline V gene data show CDR1 as WSHSY and CDR2 as SAAADI. Trimming shortened V by 8 bases and J by 5 bases, and 18 bases separated the two germline ends. The CDR3 runs to 14 residues. CDR3 in DNA: TGCGCCAGCTTGGAAACAGGGCATGCGACTGAAGCTTTCTTT. It yields the protein CASLETGHATEAFF.

This clonotype was detected ten times or more. The chain employs TRBV18 and TRBJ2-3, with D maybe TRBD2 (7 bases). Trimming cost V 4 bases and J 2 bases, with 19 bases left between them. The CDR3 contains 17 residues. Looked up from germline, CDR1 is KGHSH and CDR2 is LQKENI. The CDR3 sequence: CASSQRGGNPATDTQYF. CDR3 sequence (DNA): TGTGCCAGCTCACAAAGGGGGGGCAACCCCGCCACAGATACGCAGTATTTT.